A single TCR beta chain is shown here with its context. The record originates from a study of blood T cells in healthy people across ages. The CDR3 has 16 amino acids. J lost 1 base, V lost 5 bases, and 11 bases had no gene match. Germline CDR1 reads SGHTS; CDR2 reads YDEGEE. Primers used in a second PCR of about 6 to 11 cycles were a sample-barcoded 5' primer and a J-beta primer mix. TCRdb itself ran the 5' RACE reads through MiXCR, one entry per CDR3 protein. The data show over 750,000 distinct CDR3 sequences, approximately 25% seen once. The same data also contributed to another study, on T cells of mothers and their children.

The sample comprised blood. The sequence was obtained from a boy between 5 and 17 years old in good health. V and J are TRBV5-8 and TRBJ1-1; 7 positions agree with TRBD1. The CDR3 nucleotides are TGTGCCAGCAGTTCATACAGGGGAACAAGGAACACTGAAGCTTTCTTT. Its protein is CASSSYRGTRNTEAFF. The full variable domain, its missing parts supplied by reference TRBV5-8 and TRBJ1-1, is EAGVTQSPTHLIKTRGQQATLRCSPISGHTSVYWYQQALGLGLQFLLWYDEGEERNRGNFPPRFSGRQFPNYSSELNVNALELEDSALYLCASSSYRGTRNTEAFFGQGTRLTVV.